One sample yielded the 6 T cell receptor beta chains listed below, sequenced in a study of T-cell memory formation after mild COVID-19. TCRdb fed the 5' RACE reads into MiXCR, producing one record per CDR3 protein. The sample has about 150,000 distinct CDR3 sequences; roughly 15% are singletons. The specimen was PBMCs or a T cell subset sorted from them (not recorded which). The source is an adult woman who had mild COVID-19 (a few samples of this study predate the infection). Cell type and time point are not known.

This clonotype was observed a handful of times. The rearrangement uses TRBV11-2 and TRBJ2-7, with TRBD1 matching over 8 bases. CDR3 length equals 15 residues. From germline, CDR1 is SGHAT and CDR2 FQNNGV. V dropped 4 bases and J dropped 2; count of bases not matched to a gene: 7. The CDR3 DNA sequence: TGTGCCAGCAGCTCCCTCCGGGACAGGCCCTACGAGCAGTACTTC. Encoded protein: CASSSLRDRPYEQYF.

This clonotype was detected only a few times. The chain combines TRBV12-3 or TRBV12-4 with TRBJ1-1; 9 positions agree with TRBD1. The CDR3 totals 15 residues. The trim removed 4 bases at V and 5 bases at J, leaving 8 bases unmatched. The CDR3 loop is CASSSSDRGTTEAFF. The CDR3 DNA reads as TGTGCCAGCAGTTCTTCCGACAGGGGGACGACTGAAGCTTTCTTT.

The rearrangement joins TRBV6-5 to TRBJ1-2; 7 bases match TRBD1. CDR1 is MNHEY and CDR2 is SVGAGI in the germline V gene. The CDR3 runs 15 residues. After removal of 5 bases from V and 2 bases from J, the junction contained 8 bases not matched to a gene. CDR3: CASSTRDRRNYGYTF. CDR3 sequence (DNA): TGTGCCAGCAGTACCCGGGACAGAAGAAACTATGGCTACACCTTC.

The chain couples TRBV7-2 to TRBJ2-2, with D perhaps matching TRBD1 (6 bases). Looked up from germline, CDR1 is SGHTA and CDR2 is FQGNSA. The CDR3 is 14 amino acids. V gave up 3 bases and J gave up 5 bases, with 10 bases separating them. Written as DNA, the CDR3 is TGTGCCAGCAGCTTCGTACAGGGAACCGGGGAGCTGTTTTTT. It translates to CASSFVQGTGELFF.

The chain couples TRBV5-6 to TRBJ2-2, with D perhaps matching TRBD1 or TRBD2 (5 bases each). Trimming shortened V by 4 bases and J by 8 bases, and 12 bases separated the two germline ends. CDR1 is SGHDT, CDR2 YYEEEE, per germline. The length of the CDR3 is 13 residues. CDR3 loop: CASSPGPGGELFF. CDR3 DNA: TGTGCCAGCAGCCCGGGGCCCGGGGGGGAGCTGTTTTTT.

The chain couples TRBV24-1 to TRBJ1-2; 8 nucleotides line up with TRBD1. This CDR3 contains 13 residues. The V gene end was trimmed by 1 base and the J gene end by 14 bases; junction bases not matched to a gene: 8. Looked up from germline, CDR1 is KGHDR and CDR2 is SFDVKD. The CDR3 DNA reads TGTGCCACCAGTGATTTTGAAGGGACAGGTCAGACCTTC. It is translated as CATSDFEGTGQTF.